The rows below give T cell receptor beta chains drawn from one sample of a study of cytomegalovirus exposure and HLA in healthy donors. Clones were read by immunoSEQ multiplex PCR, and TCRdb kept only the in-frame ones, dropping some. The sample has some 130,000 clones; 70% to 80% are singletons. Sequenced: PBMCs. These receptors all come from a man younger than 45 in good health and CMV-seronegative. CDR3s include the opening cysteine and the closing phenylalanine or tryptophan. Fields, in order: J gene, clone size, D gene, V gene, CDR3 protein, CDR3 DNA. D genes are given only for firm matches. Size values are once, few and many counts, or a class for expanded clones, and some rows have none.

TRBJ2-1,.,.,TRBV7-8,CASSGTTGTQQFF,TGTGCCAGCAGCGGTACAACCGGGACACAGCAGTTCTTC
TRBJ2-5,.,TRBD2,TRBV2,CASRAGGYQETQYF,TGTGCCAGCAGGGCGGGGGGGTACCAAGAGACCCAGTACTTC
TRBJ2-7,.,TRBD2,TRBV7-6,CASSLGGTSYEQYF,TGTGCCAGCAGCTTAGGGGGGACTAGCTACGAGCAGTACTTC
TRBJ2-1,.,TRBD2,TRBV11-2,CASRTSGSNNEQFF,TGTGCCAGCAGGACTAGCGGGAGTAACAATGAGCAGTTCTTC
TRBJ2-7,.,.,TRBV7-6,CASSRPGDSYEQYF,TGTGCCAGCAGCCGCCCAGGGGATTCCTACGAGCAGTACTTC
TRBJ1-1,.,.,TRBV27,CASRTGRTEAFF,TGTGCCAGCCGTACAGGACGCACTGAAGCTTTCTTT
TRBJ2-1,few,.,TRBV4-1,CASSPPSASEQFF,TGCGCCAGCAGCCCTCCTAGCGCCAGTGAGCAGTTCTTC
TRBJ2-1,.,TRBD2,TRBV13,CASTLSGASGSNEQFF,TGTGCCAGCACCCTCTCCGGGGCTAGCGGGAGCAATGAGCAGTTCTTC
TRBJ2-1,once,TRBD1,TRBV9,CASSVGQGGNEQFF,TGTGCCAGCAGCGTAGGACAGGGTGGCAATGAGCAGTTCTTC
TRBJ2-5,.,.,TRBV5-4,CASSHPSGGPRETQYF,TGTGCCAGCAGCCACCCCTCGGGGGGCCCCCGGGAGACCCAGTACTTC
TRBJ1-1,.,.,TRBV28,CASSLFGFMNTEAFF,TGTGCCAGCAGTTTATTCGGGTTCATGAACACTGAAGCTTTCTTT
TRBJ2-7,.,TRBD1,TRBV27,CASSFVGQLYEQYF,TGCGCCAGCTCCTTTGTGGGACAGCTGTACGAGCAGTACTTC
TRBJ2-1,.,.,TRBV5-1,CASSLNVGVVNEQFF,TGCGCCAGCAGCTTGAACGTGGGAGTGGTAAATGAGCAGTTCTTC
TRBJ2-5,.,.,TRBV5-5,CASSFDLQEAQYF,TGTGCCAGCAGCTTTGACTTACAAGAGGCCCAGTACTTC
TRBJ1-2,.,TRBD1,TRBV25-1,CASRLDREDYGYTF,TGTGCCAGCAGACTAGACAGGGAAGACTATGGCTACACCTTC
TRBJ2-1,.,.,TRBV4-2,CASSQVKRRQDNEQFF,TGTGCCAGCAGCCAAGTGAAACGGCGGCAAGACAATGAGCAGTTCTTC
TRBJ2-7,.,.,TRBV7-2,CASSLDFGEQYF,TGTGCCAGCAGCTTGGACTTCGGCGAGCAGTACTTC
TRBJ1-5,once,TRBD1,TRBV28,CASSLGQGNNQPQHF,TGTGCCAGCAGTTTGGGACAGGGGAACAATCAGCCCCAGCATTTT
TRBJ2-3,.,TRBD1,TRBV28,CASSLMFGGTGSSDTQYF,TGTGCCAGCAGTTTAATGTTTGGAGGGACAGGGTCTTCAGATACGCAGTATTTT
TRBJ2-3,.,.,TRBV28,CASSFNLPGTGGMDTQYF,TGTGCCAGCAGTTTCAATCTACCCGGGACGGGGGGCATGGATACGCAGTATTTT
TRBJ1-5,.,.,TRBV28,CASSLLSGNQPQHF,TGTGCCAGCAGTTTATTGAGCGGAAATCAGCCCCAGCATTTT
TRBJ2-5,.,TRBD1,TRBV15,CATSRKIPGQGALRSETQYF,TGTGCCACCAGCAGAAAGATACCGGGACAGGGGGCGTTAAGGAGCGAGACCCAGTACTTC
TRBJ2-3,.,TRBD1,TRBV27,CATRYVGQGPTNTQYF,TGTGCCACCCGATATGTAGGACAGGGTCCGACGAATACGCAGTATTTT
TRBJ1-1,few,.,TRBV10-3,CAISEFMNTEAFF,TGTGCCATCAGTGAGTTTATGAACACTGAAGCTTTCTTT
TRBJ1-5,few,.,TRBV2,CASTRGWEPQHF,TGTGCCAGCACAAGAGGCTGGGAGCCCCAGCATTTT
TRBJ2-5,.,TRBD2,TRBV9,CASAPRTSFRETQYF,TGTGCCAGCGCCCCCCGGACTAGCTTTCGGGAGACCCAGTACTTC
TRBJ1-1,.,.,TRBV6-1,CASSKTGNEAFF,TGTGCCAGCAGTAAGACAGGTAATGAAGCTTTCTTT
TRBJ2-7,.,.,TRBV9,CASSVASDKQYF,TGTGCCAGCAGCGTAGCCTCGGACAAGCAGTACTTC
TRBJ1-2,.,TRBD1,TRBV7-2,CASSWGQGDGYTF,TGTGCCAGCAGCTGGGGACAGGGGGATGGCTACACCTTC
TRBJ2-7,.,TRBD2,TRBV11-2,CASSSLAGSYEQYF,TGTGCCAGCAGCTCCTTAGCGGGTTCCTACGAGCAGTACTTC
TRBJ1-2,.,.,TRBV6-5,CASTLRGTNGYTF,TGTGCCAGCACCCTAAGGGGCACCAATGGCTACACCTTC
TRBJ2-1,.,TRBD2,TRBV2,CASELAGNNEQFF,TGTGCCAGCGAACTAGCGGGTAACAATGAGCAGTTCTTC
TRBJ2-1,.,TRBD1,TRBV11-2,CASSSTGGGREQFF,TGTGCCAGCAGTTCGACAGGGGGCGGGCGGGAGCAGTTCTTC
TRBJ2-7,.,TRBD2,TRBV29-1,CSVYPGLNDEQYF,TGCAGCGTTTATCCGGGACTAAATGACGAGCAGTACTTC
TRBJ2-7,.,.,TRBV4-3,CASSQERGSSYEQYF,TGCGCCAGCAGCCAAGAACGAGGCAGCTCCTACGAGCAGTACTTC
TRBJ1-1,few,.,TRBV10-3,CATARDTEAFF,TGTGCCACCGCGAGGGACACTGAAGCTTTCTTT
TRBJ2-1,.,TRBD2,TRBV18,CASSSGLAGVNEQFF,TGTGCCAGCTCATCGGGACTAGCGGGAGTCAATGAGCAGTTCTTC
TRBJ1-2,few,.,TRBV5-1,CASSLGGGDGYTF,TGCGCCAGCAGCTTGGGAGGTGGAGATGGCTACACCTTC
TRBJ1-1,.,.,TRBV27,CASSFQGGTEAFF,TGTGCCAGCAGTTTTCAGGGAGGGACTGAAGCTTTCTTT
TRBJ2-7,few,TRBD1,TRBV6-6,CASSYGRDRGRTEQYF,TGTGCCAGCAGTTACGGCCGGGACAGGGGGCGGACCGAGCAGTACTTC
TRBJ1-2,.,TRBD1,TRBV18,CASSQDRGVSGYTF,TGTGCCAGCTCTCAGGACAGGGGAGTAAGTGGCTACACCTTC
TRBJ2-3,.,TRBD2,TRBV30,CAWSWGRVRVDTQYF,TGTGCCTGGAGTTGGGGGAGGGTAAGAGTAGATACGCAGTATTTT
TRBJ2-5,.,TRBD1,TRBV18,CASSPSGTEETQYF,TGTGCCAGCTCACCCTCCGGGACAGAAGAGACCCAGTACTTC
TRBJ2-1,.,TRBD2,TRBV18,CASSPSSGGNNEQFF,TGTGCCAGCTCACCCTCTAGCGGGGGGAACAATGAGCAGTTCTTC
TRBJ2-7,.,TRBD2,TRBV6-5,CASKIGAGGFYEQYF,TGTGCCAGCAAAATCGGAGCGGGAGGCTTCTACGAGCAGTACTTC
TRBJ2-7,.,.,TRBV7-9,CASSLWGPGSSYEQYF,TGTGCCAGCAGCCTATGGGGTCCGGGAAGCTCCTACGAGCAGTACTTC
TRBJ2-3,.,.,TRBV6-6,CASSYKGRVSTDTQYF,TGTGCCAGCAGTTACAAGGGCAGGGTTAGCACAGATACGCAGTATTTT
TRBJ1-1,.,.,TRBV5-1,CASSLAEEAFF,TGCGCCAGCAGCTTGGCAGAAGAAGCTTTCTTT
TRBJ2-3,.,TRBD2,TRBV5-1,CASSLELAGVTDTQYF,TGCGCCAGCAGCTTGGAACTAGCGGGGGTCACAGATACGCAGTATTTT
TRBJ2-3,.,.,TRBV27,CASSVQASTDTQYF,TGTGCCAGCAGTGTTCAGGCTAGCACAGATACGCAGTATTTT